This T cell receptor beta chain was sequenced for a study of control samples from healthy donors and cancer patients. The CDR3 runs to 13 residues. V was shortened by 6 bases and J by 6 bases, with 15 bases between the two germline ends. The germline gives CDR1 SGHTA, CDR2 FQGNSA. Assay used: immunoSEQ multiplex PCR; TCRdb lists only in-frame clones, some missing. Of 140,000 to 150,000 clones in the sample, about nine tenths were seen once. The chain is built from TRBV7-2 and TRBJ2-7, with D unresolved. The sequence was obtained from a young man in good health. Sequencing input: blood. The CDR3 coding sequence is TGTGCCAGCAGTCGCCCACGCCCGGGCGAGCAGTACTTC. Encoded protein: CASSRPRPGEQYF.